This T cell receptor (beta chain) was sequenced for a study of siplizumab effects on memory and regulatory T cells. Overall study: Pairing was applied to the mixed lymphocyte reactions, which contained siplizumab at approximately 0.92 ug/mL or no drug.

The protocol was immunoSEQ multiplex PCR, while the TCRdb copy is restricted to in-frame clones and leaves out a portion. The data contain approximately 5,700 clones, 40% to 55% of them singletons. This clone was seen only a few times. Its cognate antigen is unknown. This CDR3 spans 17 amino acids. V lost 4 bases and J 7 bases, leaving 24 bases between the germline ends. CDR1 and CDR2 (germline): SGDLS, YYNGEE. Over a period of 6 days at 37 degrees C, the mixed lymphocyte reaction cells were cocultured. Study-wide points: Controls had 26.9% Treg-derived mappable alloreactive CD4+ clones on average, versus about 69% with siplizumab. Unstimulated subsets accounted for the mapping of only a minor share of the clones that were alloreactive. Researchers did not confirm the suppressive function of proliferating Tregs from siplizumab cultures.

Material: CFSE-low (dividing) CD8+ T cells sorted from an allogeneic mixed lymphocyte reaction. The TCR comes from a human donor in good health; the cells came from an allogeneic mixed lymphocyte reaction. Some clones in this sample may be carry-over from other donors' samples. The rearrangement uses TRBV9 and TRBJ1-5; possibly TRBD1 for D (6 bases). The CDR3 is CASSPGGVGALVQPQHF. CDR3 nucleotides: TGTGCCAGCAGCCCCGGTGGGGTGGGGGCCCTCGTCCAGCCCCAGCATTTT.